Listed below are T cell receptor beta chains from one sample, sequenced in a study of blood T cell repertoires in COVID-19. The data were produced by immunoSEQ multiplex PCR, yet TCRdb's version contains in-frame clones alone and is incomplete. The repertoire holds tens of thousands of clones, with around 79% as singletons. Source material: peripheral blood. The receptors shown here come from a woman older than 75 with active or convalescent COVID-19. CDR3s leave out the opening cysteine and the closing phenylalanine or tryptophan. The D gene is left open where the match is weak.

v_gene | d_gene | CDR3aa
TRBV3-1/TRBV3-2 | - | ASSQARVVAYGYT
TRBV18 | - | ASSPGLANSGNTIY
TRBV21-1 | - | ASELRNQETQY
TRBV9 | - | ASSVGWRGYEQY
TRBV9 | - | ASSVTPTNEKLF
TRBV11-2 | TRBD1 | ASRPLNRDRTYEQY
TRBV5-4 | TRBD1 | ASSSAGTGKNEQY
TRBV11-2 | - | ASSANFGNTIY
TRBV11-2 | TRBD2 | ASTFDLFSGGALTDTQY
TRBV3-1/TRBV3-2 | - | ASSVRRGSATEAF
TRBV19 | - | APMRFAAHYGYT
TRBV2 | - | ASRTDSLAKNIQY
TRBV20-1 | - | SASGWGGGNTIY
TRBV6-5 | TRBD1 | ASSQKQGSTEAF
TRBV4-3 | TRBD2 | ASSQDRGTSYTGELF
TRBV15 | - | ATSRDVGPSTDTQY
TRBV6-5 | - | ASISGGSPLH
TRBV19 | TRBD1 | ASRPGTGTTEAF
TRBV3-1/TRBV3-2 | - | ASRGGTEAF
TRBV7-8 | TRBD2 | ASSFRNPMGLAGGYNEQF
TRBV9 | TRBD1 | ASSVNPGGSIGYT
TRBV9 | TRBD2 | ASSLGLAGRGETQY
TRBV10-3 | TRBD2 | AISDDSGRVTQY
TRBV4-2 | - | ASSPGRFRPGYEQY
TRBV24-1 | - | ATSDLDSERDTQY
TRBV28 | - | ASSSPILRETQY
TRBV7-6 | - | ASSLKCTTPGLQVLFEAQY
TRBV11-2 | - | ASSLGQFSYEQY
TRBV19 | - | ASSRRGSYNEKLF
TRBV14 | TRBD2 | ASSQPRSASGRASRDTQY
TRBV29-1 | - | SVEAAHYGYT
TRBV10-2 | TRBD2 | ASRLAGNEQF
TRBV7-8 | TRBD2 | ASSSTRRGAIYYNEQF
TRBV5-1 | TRBD1 | ASSIDRVNEQF
TRBV27 | TRBD1 | ASSTVRGSSYEQY
TRBV7-2 | TRBD1 | ASSIRTGGYYEQY
TRBV6-5 | - | ASRGGSGNTIY
TRBV20-1 | - | SGLGETQY
TRBV6-6 | TRBD1 | ASRAGTGGYGYT
TRBV2 | - | ASSEYGHSSYEQY
TRBV7-9 | TRBD2 | ASSSPGLAGGLGDTQY
TRBV7-2 | - | ASSPRTGGREQY
TRBV14 | TRBD1 | ASSQDFPGQISGNTIY
TRBV4-1 | TRBD1 | ASSQGGQVHTSNQPQH
TRBV28 | - | ASSSQGVIYGYT
TRBV5-5 | - | ASSLGVRPQETQY
TRBV18 | - | ASSPGGGPSYEQY
TRBV24-1 | - | ASRGGHLLSTDTQY
TRBV19 | TRBD2 | ASSRLAGERETQY